The source of this T cell receptor (beta chain) is a study of OX40 agonist ivuxolimab in advanced cancers. This table comes from immunoSEQ multiplex PCR, and its TCRdb copy is limited to in-frame clones, with some not included. The sample contains 50,000 to 80,000 clones, more than 80% of which appear only once. Unmatched junction bases numbered 4, after V lost 5 bases and J lost 3 bases. Germline CDR1 MNHNS, CDR2 SASEGT. The length of the CDR3 is 13 residues. J is TRBJ2-7 and V is TRBV6-1, with 7 positions matching TRBD1. The sequencing here drew on CD4+ or CD8+ T cells sorted from blood, taken in a trial of the OX40 agonist ivuxolimab. This clonotype was sampled from an adult with an advanced solid tumor such as melanoma, head and neck, liver or kidney cancer. The CDR3 region is CASSRQGNYEQYF. Written as DNA, the CDR3 is TGTGCCAGCAGTAGACAGGGCAACTACGAGCAGTACTTC.